This record covers a single T cell receptor beta chain. Per germline, CDR1 SGHAT and CDR2 FQNNGV. Trimming pared 10 bases from V and 0 bases from J, leaving 10 bases between. This CDR3 region has 12 residues. The entry originates in a study of blood T cell repertoires in COVID-19. This table comes from immunoSEQ multiplex PCR, and its TCRdb copy is limited to in-frame clones, with some not included. In the table there are 300,000 to 400,000 clones, 87% of which are singletons. The gene calls are TRBV11-2 and TRBJ2-7, with D possibly matching TRBD1 (6 bases). The sequence derives from a woman in her sixties or seventies with COVID-19, enrolled during active disease. Material: peripheral blood. In DNA, the CDR3 is TGTGCCATCGGACAGTCCTCCTACGAGCAGTACTTC. Amino acid sequence: CAIGQSSYEQYF.